Listed here are 19 T cell receptor beta chains from one sample, sequenced in a study of cytotoxic CD8 clonotypes in ibrutinib-treated CLL. Assay used: immunoSEQ multiplex PCR; TCRdb lists only in-frame clones, some missing. The sample lists approximately 24,000 clones, around 84% occurring once. Specimen: PBMCs, collected before ibrutinib treatment. The receptors originated from a human donor with chronic lymphocytic leukemia.

This clone was picked up a small number of times. This chain joins TRBV30 and TRBJ2-1; D uncertain. V shed 0 bases and J shed 4 bases, with 7 bases lying between them. This CDR3 comprises 13 residues. Germline V gene lookup returns CDR1 GTSNPN and CDR2 SVGIG (reference sequence). For the CDR3, the DNA is TGTGCCTGGAGTGTAACAGAGTACAATGAGCAGTTCTTC. Translated: CAWSVTEYNEQFF.

This rearrangement joins TRBV29-1 to TRBJ2-7, with TRBD2 identical over 9 bases. This CDR3 comprises 15 residues. CDR1 and CDR2 (germline): SQVTM, ANQGSEA. V lost 5 bases and J lost 2; bases outside the gene matches: 10. In nucleotides, the CDR3 is TGCAGCGTTTTAAAACTAGCGGGTTCTACCTACGAGCAGTACTTC. This encodes CSVLKLAGSTYEQYF.

The chain combines TRBV27 with TRBJ1-2; TRBD1 matches at 8 bases. This CDR3 has 14 amino acids. CDR1 is MNHEY, CDR2 SMNVEV, per germline (reference sequence). J was trimmed by 8 bases and V by 2 bases; bases with no gene match: 7. CDR3 sequence: CASSLNRGERGYTF. The CDR3 DNA follows: TGTGCCAGCAGTTTAAACAGGGGGGAGCGGGGCTACACCTTC.

The chain recombines TRBV5-4 with TRBJ1-2; 7 nucleotides match TRBD1. The length of the CDR3 is 13 residues. V dropped 4 bases and J dropped 7; count of bases not matched to a gene: 7. Germline lookup yields CDR1 SGHNT and CDR2 YYREEE (reference sequence). The CDR3 coding sequence is TGTGCCAGCAGCGCTACAGGGGAGGCTGGCTACACCTTC. It yields the protein CASSATGEAGYTF.

A few counts support this clone. The chain joins TRBV19 to TRBJ1-2, with D possibly matching TRBD1 (6 bases). Germline CDR1 is LNHDA and CDR2 is SQIVND (reference sequence). With 5 bases removed from V and 3 bases from J, the gap between germline ends came to 16 bases. This CDR3 has 15 amino acids. CDR3 region: CASSPDSAVDYGYTF. As DNA, the CDR3 is TGTGCCAGTAGTCCGGACAGCGCGGTCGACTATGGCTACACCTTC.

Only a few counts were recorded for this clone. The V call is TRBV18, the J call TRBJ1-2; D is uncertain. V was pared by 4 bases and J by 3 bases, with 6 bases between. Germline CDR1 is KGHSH and CDR2 is LQKENI. The CDR3 has 12 amino acids. Here the CDR3 reads CASSLPDYGYTF. For the CDR3, the DNA is TGTGCCAGCTCACTTCCGGACTATGGCTACACCTTC.

This chain joins TRBV6-1 and TRBJ2-2, with TRBD1 as a possible D gene (5 bases). Trimming cost V 1 base and J 3 bases, with 9 bases left between them. The CDR3 sequence is 15 residues long. Per germline, CDR1 MNHNS and CDR2 SASEGT. CDR3 nucleotide sequence: TGTGCCAGCAGTGAAGGGGGCTGGGACACCGGGGAGCTGTTTTTT. It is translated as CASSEGGWDTGELFF.

This chain links TRBV4-1 with TRBJ1-5, with no clear D. The CDR3 runs to 15 residues. V lost 2 bases and J lost 0, with 8 bases in between. Germline V gives CDR1 MGHRA, CDR2 YSYEKL. The CDR3 loop reads CASSQFGYSNQPQHF. The CDR3 nucleotides are TGCGCCAGCAGCCAATTTGGGTATAGCAATCAGCCCCAGCATTTT.

The rearrangement joins TRBV19 to TRBJ2-1, with 7 bases that match TRBD2. Per germline, CDR1 LNHDA and CDR2 SQIVND (reference sequence). The CDR3 runs 15 residues. Trimming removed 3 bases from V and 5 bases from J; junction bases left unmatched: 7. The CDR3 DNA sequence: TGTGCCAGTAGTATTTTCAGCGGGGTAAACAATGAGCAGTTCTTC. The encoded protein is CASSIFSGVNNEQFF.

The chain carries TRBV4-1 and TRBJ1-5; D possibly corresponds to TRBD1 (5 bases). Trimming stripped 0 bases from V and 7 bases from J, with 13 bases between. There are 15 residues in the CDR3. From germline, CDR1 is MGHRA and CDR2 YSYEKL. The CDR3 region has the DNA TGCGCCAGCAGCCAAGAGGCAGGGAGTTTCCAGCCCCAGCATTTT. Protein: CASSQEAGSFQPQHF.

This sequence joins TRBV15 and TRBJ2-3; 11 nucleotides line up with TRBD2. After removal of 1 base from V and 5 bases from J, the junction contained 2 bases not matched to a gene. Germline V gene sequence: CDR1 LNHNV, CDR2 YYDKDF (reference sequence). The CDR3 loop spans 15 amino acids. The CDR3 spells CATSRVGLAGDTQYF. CDR3 nucleotides: TGTGCCACCAGCAGAGTCGGACTAGCGGGAGATACGCAGTATTTT.

This rearrangement joins TRBV5-1 to TRBJ2-5; 10 positions match TRBD2. V dropped 4 bases and J dropped 3; count of bases not matched to a gene: 6. The length of the CDR3 is 15 residues. The germline V gene encodes CDR1 SGHRS and CDR2 YFSETQ. CDR3 residues: CASSRGTSVEETQYF. CDR3 coding DNA: TGCGCCAGCAGCAGAGGGACTAGCGTTGAAGAGACCCAGTACTTC.

The V and J genes are TRBV28 and TRBJ1-5; D is uncertain. This CDR3 has 16 residues. The germline V gene encodes CDR1 MDHEN and CDR2 SYDVKM. V was cut by 6 bases and J by 2 bases, with 17 bases left in between. This CDR3 is CASSPTLVVGNQPQHF. In DNA form, the CDR3 reads TGTGCCAGCAGCCCTACGTTGGTAGTGGGCAATCAGCCCCAGCATTTT. Using reference TRBV28 and TRBJ1-5 for the parts outside the CDR3, the full variable domain is DVKVTQSSRYLVKRTGEKVFLECVQDMDHENMFWYRQDPGLGLRLIYFSYDVKMKEKGDIPEGYSVSREKKERFSLILESASTNQTSMYLCASSPTLVVGNQPQHFGDGTRLSIL.

This clone turned up a few times. The CDR3 bases are TGTGCCAGCCGGACTAGCGGGAGAGGTGAGCAGTTCTTC. Translated, it gives CASRTSGRGEQFF. The gene calls are TRBV2 and TRBJ2-1; TRBD2 matches 13 bases. Germline CDR1 is SNHLY and CDR2 is FYNNEI. The CDR3 contains 13 residues. With V trimmed by 8 bases and J by 9 bases, 4 bases remained unmatched.

V gene TRBV3-1 (or the pseudogene TRBV3-2) combines with J gene TRBJ2-4; D ambiguous. Germline-derived CDR1 and CDR2 are LGHDT and YNNKEL (reference sequence). V was pared by 5 bases and J by 12 bases, with 2 bases between. This CDR3 is built from 8 residues. CDR3 DNA: TGTGCCAGCAGCGCTCAGTACTTC. Translating it yields CASSAQYF.

The V and J genes are TRBV16 and TRBJ1-1; D uncertain. The CDR3 is 14 residues long. Trimming cost V 0 bases and J 1 base, with 6 bases left between them. Germline V gene lookup returns CDR1 KGHSY and CDR2 FQNENV. CDR3: CASSQSTANTEAFF. In DNA, the CDR3 is TGTGCCAGCAGCCAATCCACCGCGAACACTGAAGCTTTCTTT.

The chain uses TRBV2 and TRBJ2-3; 10 nucleotides agree with TRBD2. The V and J ends lost 7 bases and 1 base, in that order; junction bases with no gene match: 5. The V gene's germline CDR1 is SNHLY and CDR2 FYNNEI. The CDR3 sequence is 15 residues long. The CDR3 region has the DNA TGTGCCAGCACCGTAGCGGGAGGACGCACAGATACGCAGTATTTT. Translation: CASTVAGGRTDTQYF.

This clone was counted once. This chain joins TRBV2 and TRBJ2-5; D possibly corresponds to TRBD2 (7 bases). The germline CDR1 and CDR2 sequences are SNHLY and FYNNEI. The V end was cut by 8 bases, the J end by 5 bases, with 15 bases between. The CDR3 loop spans 13 amino acids. CDR3 sequence (DNA): TGTGCCAGCTCCGGCGGGGGCGGGGAGACCCAGTACTTC. It specifies CASSGGGGETQYF.

The V and J genes are TRBV2 and TRBJ2-5; 10 nucleotides agree with TRBD1. J was trimmed by 7 bases and V by 6 bases; bases with no gene match: 5. Germline V gives CDR1 SNHLY, CDR2 FYNNEI. The CDR3 runs to 13 residues. The CDR3 is CASSTGQGLTQYF. The CDR3 coding sequence is TGTGCCAGCAGCACGGGACAGGGGTTGACCCAGTACTTC.